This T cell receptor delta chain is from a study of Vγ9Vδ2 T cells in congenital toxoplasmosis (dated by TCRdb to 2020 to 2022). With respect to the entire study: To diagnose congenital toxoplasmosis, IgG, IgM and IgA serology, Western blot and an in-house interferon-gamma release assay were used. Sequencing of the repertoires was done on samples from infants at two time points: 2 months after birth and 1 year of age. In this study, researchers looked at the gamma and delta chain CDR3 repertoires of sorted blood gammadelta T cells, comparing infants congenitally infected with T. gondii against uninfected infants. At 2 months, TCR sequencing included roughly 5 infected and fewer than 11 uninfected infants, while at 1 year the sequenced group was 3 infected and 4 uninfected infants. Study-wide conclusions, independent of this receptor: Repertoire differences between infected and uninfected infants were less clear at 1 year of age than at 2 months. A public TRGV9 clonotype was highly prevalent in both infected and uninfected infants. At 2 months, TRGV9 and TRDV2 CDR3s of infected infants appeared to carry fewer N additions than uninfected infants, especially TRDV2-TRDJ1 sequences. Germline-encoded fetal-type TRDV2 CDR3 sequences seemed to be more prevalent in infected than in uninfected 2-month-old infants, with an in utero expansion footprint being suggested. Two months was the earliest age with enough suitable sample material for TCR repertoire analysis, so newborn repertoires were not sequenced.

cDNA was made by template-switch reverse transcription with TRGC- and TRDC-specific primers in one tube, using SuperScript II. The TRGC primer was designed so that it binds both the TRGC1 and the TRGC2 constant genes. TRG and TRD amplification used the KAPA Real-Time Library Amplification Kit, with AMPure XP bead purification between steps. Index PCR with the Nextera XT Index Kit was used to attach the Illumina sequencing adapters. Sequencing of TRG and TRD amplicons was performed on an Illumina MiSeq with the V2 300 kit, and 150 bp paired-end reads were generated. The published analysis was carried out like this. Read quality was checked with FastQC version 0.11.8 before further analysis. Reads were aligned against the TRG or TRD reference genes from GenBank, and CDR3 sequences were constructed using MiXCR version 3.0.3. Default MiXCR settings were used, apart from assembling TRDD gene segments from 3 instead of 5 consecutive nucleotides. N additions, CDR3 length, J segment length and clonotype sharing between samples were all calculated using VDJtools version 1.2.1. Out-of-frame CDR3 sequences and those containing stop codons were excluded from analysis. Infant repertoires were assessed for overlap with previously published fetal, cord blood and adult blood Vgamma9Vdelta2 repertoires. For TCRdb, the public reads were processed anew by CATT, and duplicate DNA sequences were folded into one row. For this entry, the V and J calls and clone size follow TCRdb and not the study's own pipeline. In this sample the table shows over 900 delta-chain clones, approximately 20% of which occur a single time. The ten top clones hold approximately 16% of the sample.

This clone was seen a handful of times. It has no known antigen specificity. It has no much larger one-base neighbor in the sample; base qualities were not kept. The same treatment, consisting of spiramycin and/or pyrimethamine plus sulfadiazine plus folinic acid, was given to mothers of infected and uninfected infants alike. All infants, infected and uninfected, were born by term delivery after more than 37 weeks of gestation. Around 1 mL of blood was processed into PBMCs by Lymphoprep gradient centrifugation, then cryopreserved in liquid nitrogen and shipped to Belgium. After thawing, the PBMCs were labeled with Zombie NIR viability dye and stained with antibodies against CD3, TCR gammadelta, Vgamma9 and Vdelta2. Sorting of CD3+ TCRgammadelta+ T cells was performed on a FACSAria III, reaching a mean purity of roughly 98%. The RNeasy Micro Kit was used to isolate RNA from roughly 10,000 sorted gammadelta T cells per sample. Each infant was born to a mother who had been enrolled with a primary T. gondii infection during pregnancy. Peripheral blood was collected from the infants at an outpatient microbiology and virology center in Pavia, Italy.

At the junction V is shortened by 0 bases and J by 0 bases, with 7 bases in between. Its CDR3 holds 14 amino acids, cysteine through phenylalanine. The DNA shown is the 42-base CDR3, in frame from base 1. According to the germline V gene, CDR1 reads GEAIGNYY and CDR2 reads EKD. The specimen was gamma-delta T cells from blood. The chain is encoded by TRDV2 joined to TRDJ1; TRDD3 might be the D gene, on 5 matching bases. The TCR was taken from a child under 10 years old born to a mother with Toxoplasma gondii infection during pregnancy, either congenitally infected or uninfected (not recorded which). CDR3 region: CACDTLGYTDKLIF. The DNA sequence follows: TGTGCCTGTGACACCCTGGGCTACACCGATAAACTCATCTTT.